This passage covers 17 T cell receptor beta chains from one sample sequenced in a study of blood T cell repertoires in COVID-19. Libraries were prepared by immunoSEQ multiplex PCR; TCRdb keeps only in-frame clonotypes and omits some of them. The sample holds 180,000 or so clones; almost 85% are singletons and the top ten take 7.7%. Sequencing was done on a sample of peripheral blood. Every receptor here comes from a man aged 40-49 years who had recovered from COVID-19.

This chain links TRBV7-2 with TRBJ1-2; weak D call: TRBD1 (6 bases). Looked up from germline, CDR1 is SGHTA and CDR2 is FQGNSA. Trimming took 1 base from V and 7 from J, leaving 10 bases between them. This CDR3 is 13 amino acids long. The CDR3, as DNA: TGTGCCAGCAGCTTAGACAGGGAGGGTGGCTACACCTTC. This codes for CASSLDREGGYTF.

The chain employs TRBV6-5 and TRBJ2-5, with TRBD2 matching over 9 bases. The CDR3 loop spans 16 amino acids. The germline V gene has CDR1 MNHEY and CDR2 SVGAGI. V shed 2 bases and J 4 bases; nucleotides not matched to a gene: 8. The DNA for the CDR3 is TGTGCCAGCAGTTACCAGCTAGCGGGACGGCTAGAGACCCAGTACTTC. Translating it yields CASSYQLAGRLETQYF.

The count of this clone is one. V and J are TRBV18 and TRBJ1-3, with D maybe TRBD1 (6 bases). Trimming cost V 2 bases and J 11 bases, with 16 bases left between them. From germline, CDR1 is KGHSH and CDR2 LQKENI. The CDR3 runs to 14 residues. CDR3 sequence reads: CASSPGGAIGSIYF. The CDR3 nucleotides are TGTGCCAGCTCACCAGGGGGGGCCATTGGATCCATATATTTT.

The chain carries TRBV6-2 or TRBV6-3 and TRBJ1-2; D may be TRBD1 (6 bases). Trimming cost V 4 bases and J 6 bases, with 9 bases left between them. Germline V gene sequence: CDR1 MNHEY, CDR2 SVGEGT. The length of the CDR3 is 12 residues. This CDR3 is CASSWDTHGYTF. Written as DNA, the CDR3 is TGTGCCAGCAGTTGGGACACCCATGGCTACACCTTC.

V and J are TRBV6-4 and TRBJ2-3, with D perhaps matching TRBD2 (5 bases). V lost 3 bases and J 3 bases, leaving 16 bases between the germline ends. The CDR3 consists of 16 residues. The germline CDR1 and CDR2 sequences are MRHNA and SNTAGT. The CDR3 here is CASSDGSRGRTDTQYF. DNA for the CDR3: TGTGCCAGCAGTGATGGGAGTAGAGGTCGGACAGATACGCAGTATTTT.

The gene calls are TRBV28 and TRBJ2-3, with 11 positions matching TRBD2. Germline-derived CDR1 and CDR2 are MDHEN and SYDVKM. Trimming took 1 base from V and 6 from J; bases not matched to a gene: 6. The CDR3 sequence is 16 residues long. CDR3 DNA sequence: TGTGCCAGCAGTTTATTTAGCGGGAGGGCAGCGGATACGCAGTATTTT. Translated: CASSLFSGRAADTQYF.

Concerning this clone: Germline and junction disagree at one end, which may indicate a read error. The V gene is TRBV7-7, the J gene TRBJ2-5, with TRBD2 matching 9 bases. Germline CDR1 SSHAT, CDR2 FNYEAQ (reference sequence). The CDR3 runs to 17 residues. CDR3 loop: CASSLESTSGRGETQYF. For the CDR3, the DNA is TGTGCTAGCAGCTTAGAGTCGACTAGCGGACGGGGAGAGACCCAGTACTTC.

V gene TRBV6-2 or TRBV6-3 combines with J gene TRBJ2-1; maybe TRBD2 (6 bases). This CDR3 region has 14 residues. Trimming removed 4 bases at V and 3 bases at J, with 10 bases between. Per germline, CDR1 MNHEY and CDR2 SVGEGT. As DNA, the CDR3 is TGTGCCAGCAGTTTAGCGGAGCGCTACAATGAGCAGTTCTTC. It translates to CASSLAERYNEQFF.

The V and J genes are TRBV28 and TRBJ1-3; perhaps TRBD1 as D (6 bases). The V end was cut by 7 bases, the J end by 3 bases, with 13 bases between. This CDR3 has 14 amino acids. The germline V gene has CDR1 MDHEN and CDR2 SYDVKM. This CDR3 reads CASTPGANGNTIYF. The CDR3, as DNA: TGTGCCAGCACCCCAGGGGCAAATGGAAACACCATATATTTT.

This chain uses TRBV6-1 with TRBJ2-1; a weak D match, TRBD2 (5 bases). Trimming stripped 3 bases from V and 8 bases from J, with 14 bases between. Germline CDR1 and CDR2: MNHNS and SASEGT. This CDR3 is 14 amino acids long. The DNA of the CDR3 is TGTGCCAGCAGTGACCTCCGGACCGGGGATGAGCAGTTCTTC. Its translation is CASSDLRTGDEQFF.

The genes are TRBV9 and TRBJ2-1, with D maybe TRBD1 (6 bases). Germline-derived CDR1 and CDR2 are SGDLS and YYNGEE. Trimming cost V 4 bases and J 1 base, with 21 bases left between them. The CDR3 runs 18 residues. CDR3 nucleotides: TGTGCCAGCAGCATACGCCGGGACATGTCGCCTTCCTACAATGAGCAGTTCTTC. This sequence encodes CASSIRRDMSPSYNEQFF.

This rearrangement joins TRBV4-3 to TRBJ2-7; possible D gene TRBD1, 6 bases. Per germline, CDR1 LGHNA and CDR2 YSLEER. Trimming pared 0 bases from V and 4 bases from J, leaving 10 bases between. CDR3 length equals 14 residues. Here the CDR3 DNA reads TGCGCCAGCAGCCAAGAACAGGGATGGTACGAGCAGTACTTC. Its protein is CASSQEQGWYEQYF.

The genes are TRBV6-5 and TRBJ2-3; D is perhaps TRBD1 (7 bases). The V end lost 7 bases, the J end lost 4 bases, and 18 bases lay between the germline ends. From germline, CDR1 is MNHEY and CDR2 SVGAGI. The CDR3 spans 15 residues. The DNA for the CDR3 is TGTGCCAGCACCCAAGGGGGCGGGGCCGCAGATACGCAGTATTTT. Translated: CASTQGGGAADTQYF.

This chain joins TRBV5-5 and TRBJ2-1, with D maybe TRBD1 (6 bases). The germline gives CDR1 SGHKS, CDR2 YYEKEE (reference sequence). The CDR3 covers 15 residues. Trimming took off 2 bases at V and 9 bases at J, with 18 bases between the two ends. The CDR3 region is CASSFEAMRGTEQFF. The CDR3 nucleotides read TGTGCCAGCAGCTTCGAGGCGATGAGGGGGACTGAGCAGTTCTTC.

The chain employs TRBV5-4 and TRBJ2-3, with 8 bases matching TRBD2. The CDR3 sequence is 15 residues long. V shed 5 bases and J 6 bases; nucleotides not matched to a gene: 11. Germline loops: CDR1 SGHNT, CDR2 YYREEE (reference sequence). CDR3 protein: CASSPTSGPKDTQYF. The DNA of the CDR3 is TGTGCCAGCAGTCCTACTAGCGGCCCTAAGGATACGCAGTATTTT. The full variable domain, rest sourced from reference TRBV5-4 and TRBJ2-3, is ETGVTQSPTHLIKTRGQQVTLRCSSQSGHNTVSWYQQALGQGPQFIFQYYREEENGRGNFPPRFSGLQFPNYSSELNVNALELDDSALYLCASSPTSGPKDTQYFGPGTRLTVL.

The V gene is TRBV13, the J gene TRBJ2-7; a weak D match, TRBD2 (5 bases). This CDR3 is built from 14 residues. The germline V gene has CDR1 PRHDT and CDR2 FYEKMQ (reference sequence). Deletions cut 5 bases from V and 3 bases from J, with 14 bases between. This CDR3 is CASSKRLSGYEQYF. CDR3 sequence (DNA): TGTGCCAGCAGCAAGCGGCTATCTGGCTACGAGCAGTACTTC.

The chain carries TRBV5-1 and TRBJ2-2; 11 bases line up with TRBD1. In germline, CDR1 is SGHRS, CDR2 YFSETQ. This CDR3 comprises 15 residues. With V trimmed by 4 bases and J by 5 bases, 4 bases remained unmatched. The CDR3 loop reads CASSPGTGGTGELFF. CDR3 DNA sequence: TGCGCCAGCAGCCCCGGGACAGGGGGAACCGGGGAGCTGTTTTTT.